The present T cell receptor (beta chain) was sequenced within a study of blood T cell repertoires in COVID-19. Repertoires were generated with immunoSEQ multiplex PCR, while TCRdb's copy carries only in-frame clones and drops some. The sample contains around 450,000 clones, 70% to 90% of which appear only once. V lost 3 bases to trimming and J lost 11 bases; unmatched junction nucleotides: 8. Germline-derived CDR1 and CDR2 are MNHEY and SMNVEV (reference sequence). The CDR3 is 15 residues long. The chain combines TRBV27 with TRBJ2-4, with 12 bases that match TRBD2. This clonotype was sampled from a woman between 18 and 29 years old with acute COVID-19. Input material: PBMCs or T cells enriched from blood (not recorded which). The CDR3 DNA sequence: TGTGCCAGCAGTTTCCCTAGCGGGGGGGCCCTGGTTCAGTACTTC. Translating gives CASSFPSGGALVQYF.